The present T cell receptor beta chain was sequenced within a study of cytomegalovirus exposure and HLA in healthy donors. Study-wide results and caveats: Rarity held for most TCR sequences, but there were some public TCRs that occurred in many donors.

The PCR employed 60 Vbeta primers together with 13 Jbeta primers. Authors' methods: Some 12 million shared chains were among the about 80 million unique TCR beta chains that a later analysis counted. This table comes from immunoSEQ multiplex PCR, and its TCRdb copy is limited to in-frame clones, with some not included. The DNA was the basis for D and trimming; V, J and clone size are from that table. This sample has approximately 140,000 clones, with about four fifths found just once. Remarks on this clone: The antigen is unknown.

V shed 6 bases and J 2 bases; nucleotides not matched to a gene: 11. Germline CDR1 and CDR2: SNHLY and FYNNEI. This CDR3 region has 17 residues. J is TRBJ2-7 and V is TRBV2; 12 positions agree with TRBD1. Sequencing input: PBMCs. This receptor was identified in a human donor in good health. The DNA for the CDR3 is TGTGCCAGCAGGGCGGGACAGGGGGCATTGAACCCCTACGAGCAGTACTTC. It encodes CASRAGQGALNPYEQYF.